A selection of T cell receptor beta chains follows, all from one sample in a study of blood T cell repertoires in COVID-19. Clones were read by immunoSEQ multiplex PCR, and TCRdb kept only the in-frame ones, dropping some. The sample contains 140,000 or so clones, around 86% of which appear only once. Source material: peripheral blood. The receptors shown here come from a human donor in a cohort sampled during active COVID-19. Both conserved end residues are part of each CDR3. D genes are given only for firm matches. Clone size is shown for a subset of rows, as once, few, many or a class of expanded clone.

>TRBJ2-5|TRBD2|TRBV11-2|NA
CASSSRTSGFVETQYF
TGTGCCAGCAGCTCCCGGACTAGCGGTTTTGTTGAGACCCAGTACTTC
>TRBJ1-3|NA|TRBV19|NA
CASSIAGRKSGNTIYF
TGTGCCAGTAGTATAGCAGGCAGGAAGTCTGGAAACACCATATATTTT
>TRBJ2-1|NA|TRBV12-2|NA
CASRLVRDRSYNEQFF
TGTGCAAGTCGCTTAGTCCGGGACAGATCCTACAATGAGCAGTTCTTC
>TRBJ2-1|TRBD1|TRBV7-3|NA
CASSNPGQGPYNEQFF
TGTGCCAGCAGCAACCCGGGACAGGGCCCTTACAATGAGCAGTTCTTC
>TRBJ2-7|TRBD1|TRBV10-3|NA
CAISDRTGYYEQYF
TGTGCCATCAGTGACCGGACAGGGTACTACGAGCAGTACTTC
>TRBJ2-7|TRBD1|TRBV20-1|NA
CSASTGDYEQYF
TGCAGTGCTAGTACAGGGGACTACGAGCAGTACTTC
>TRBJ2-7|NA|TRBV7-9|few
CASAPVTYEQYF
TGTGCCAGCGCACCCGTAACTTACGAGCAGTACTTC
>TRBJ2-7|NA|TRBV28|NA
CASSRITGTYEQYF
TGTGCCAGCAGTCGGATTACAGGAACCTACGAGCAGTACTTC
>TRBJ2-6|TRBD1|TRBV4-1|NA
CASSPGTGNSGANVLTF
TGCGCCAGCAGCCCGGGGACAGGAAACTCTGGGGCCAACGTCCTGACTTTC
>TRBJ1-1|NA|TRBV6-2/TRBV6-3|few
CASSYRLAGRTEAFF
TGTGCCAGCAGTTACCGGTTGGCAGGGCGGACTGAAGCTTTCTTT
>TRBJ2-7|NA|TRBV6-5|NA
CASSSGGNYEQYF
TGTGCCAGCAGTTCCGGAGGGAACTACGAGCAGTACTTC
>TRBJ2-2|TRBD2|TRBV15|once
CATSRDPRTSGELFF
TGTGCCACCAGCAGAGATCCGAGGACTAGCGGGGAGCTGTTTTTT
>TRBJ2-1|TRBD2|TRBV7-2|few
CASSTSGNSYNEQFF
TGTGCCAGCAGCACTAGCGGAAACTCCTACAATGAGCAGTTCTTC
>TRBJ2-2|NA|TRBV6-2/TRBV6-3|NA
CASSYSGGELFF
TGTGCCAGCAGTTACTCCGGCGGGGAGCTGTTTTTT
>TRBJ2-1|TRBD2|TRBV27|NA
CASVATWGGNEQFF
TGTGCCAGCGTTGCGACGTGGGGGGGCAATGAGCAGTTCTTC
>TRBJ2-7|TRBD1|TRBV9|NA
CASSVGDRGLEQYF
TGTGCCAGCAGCGTAGGGGACAGGGGGCTCGAGCAGTACTTC
>TRBJ2-7|TRBD2|TRBV5-5|NA
CASSLVAGIYEQYF
TGTGCCAGCAGCTTGGTAGCGGGGATTTACGAGCAGTACTTC
>TRBJ1-4|TRBD1|TRBV27|NA
CASSRQGFGEKLFF
TGTGCCAGCAGTCGACAGGGATTTGGTGAAAAACTGTTTTTT
>TRBJ2-3|NA|TRBV27|NA
CASRARTSTDTQYF
TGTGCCAGCAGAGCTCGGACATCGACAGATACGCAGTATTTT
>TRBJ2-5|NA|TRBV9|NA
CASTLGVGSGETQYF
TGTGCCAGCACCTTAGGGGTAGGATCAGGAGAGACCCAGTACTTC
>TRBJ1-1|NA|TRBV28|NA
CASSLSLRDAFF
TGTGCCAGCAGTTTATCACTCAGGGATGCTTTCTTT
>TRBJ2-7|TRBD1|TRBV10-3|NA
CAISEPTGERLYEQYF
TGTGCCATCAGTGAGCCGACAGGGGAAAGGCTCTACGAGCAGTACTTC
>TRBJ1-1|NA|TRBV29-1|NA
CSVVRGGSGNAEAFF
TGCAGCGTTGTACGCGGGGGCTCGGGCAACGCTGAAGCTTTCTTT
>TRBJ2-1|TRBD1|TRBV27|NA
CASSSRDRGRSEQFF
TGTGCCAGCAGTTCCCGGGACAGGGGGCGAAGTGAGCAGTTCTTC
>TRBJ2-7|TRBD1|TRBV6-2/TRBV6-3|NA
CASSYRGTVRSEQYF
TGTGCCAGCAGTTATAGGGGGACAGTGAGGAGCGAGCAGTACTTC
>TRBJ1-6|TRBD1|TRBV5-1|NA
CASSLGTGREPLHF
TGCGCCAGCAGCTTGGGGACAGGGAGGGAACCCCTCCACTTT
>TRBJ1-5|NA|TRBV5-6|NA
CASSLWGVRHQPQHF
TGTGCCAGCAGCTTGTGGGGGGTTCGGCATCAGCCCCAGCATTTT
>TRBJ1-3|NA|TRBV2|NA
CASSDFLAGNTIYF
TGTGCCAGCAGTGATTTTCTAGCTGGAAACACCATATATTTT
>TRBJ2-2|NA|TRBV2|few
CASSEARGGELFF
TGTGCCAGCAGTGAAGCGCGCGGCGGGGAGCTGTTTTTT
>TRBJ1-4|TRBD1|TRBV5-4|few
CASSPDAGQGAREEKLFF
TGTGCCAGCAGTCCCGATGCGGGACAGGGGGCGAGGGAGGAAAAACTGTTTTTT
>TRBJ2-2|TRBD2|TRBV27|NA
CASSLLAGVNGELFF
TGTGCCAGCAGTTTATTAGCGGGAGTGAACGGGGAGCTGTTTTTT